The clone carrying this T cell receptor (beta chain) came up many times. The antigen is undetermined. From the 5' RACE reads, TCRdb called clonotypes with MiXCR, one entry per CDR3 protein. The sample lists around 250,000 distinct CDR3 sequences; roughly a tenth were seen once. This entry belongs to a study of CD8 T cells in ankylosing spondylitis. Notes on the study in general: A TCR beta motif made of under 10 highly homologous variants seemed typical of ankylosing spondylitis blood.

With V trimmed by 3 bases and J by 6 bases, 5 bases remained unmatched. CDR3 length: 16 amino acids. Germline CDR1 and CDR2: LGHNA and YNFKEQ. The chain carries TRBV4-2 and TRBJ2-2; 12 bases align to TRBD2. The TCR comes from a male donor with ankylosing spondylitis or in good health (not recorded which). Sequenced material: blood, either unsorted or a sorted T cell fraction (not recorded which). The CDR3 DNA is TGTGCCAGCAGCCAGGATACTAGCGGGGGGTCCGGGGAGCTGTTTTTT. It specifies CASSQDTSGGSGELFF.